The next 10 T cell receptor beta chains were all read from a single sample in a study of T cell repertoires in cytomegalovirus infection. One entry per CDR3 protein, called by TCRdb with MiXCR from the reads. Of about 480,000 distinct CDR3 sequences in the sample, 30% to 40% were seen once. These receptors have no identified antigens. This specimen consisted of cultured PBMCs, obtained from culture after CMV antigen stimulation. The receptors were sampled from a human donor in good health (CMV status not recorded). Some clones in this sample may be carry-over from other donors' samples.

The chain employs TRBV4-1 and TRBJ2-2, with unresolved D. V was shortened by 0 bases and J by 6 bases, with 5 bases between the two germline ends. Germline V lookup: CDR1 MGHRA, CDR2 YSYEKL. This CDR3 region has 13 residues. CDR3 sequence reads: CASSQDLAGELFF. The CDR3 DNA is TGCGCCAGCAGCCAAGATCTCGCCGGGGAGCTGTTTTTT.

The chain couples TRBV11-2 to TRBJ2-2, with TRBD1 matching over 10 bases. Germline CDR1 is SGHAT and CDR2 is FQNNGV. The CDR3 is 15 residues long. Unmatched junction bases numbered 6, after V lost 5 bases and J lost 6 bases. The CDR3 loop reads CASSARTGGAGELFF. The CDR3 coding sequence is TGTGCCAGCAGCGCCCGGACAGGGGGGGCCGGGGAGCTGTTTTTT. Complete variable domain (other parts from reference TRBV11-2 and TRBJ2-2): EAGVAQSPRYKIIEKRQSVAFWCNPISGHATLYWYQQILGQGPKLLIQFQNNGVVDDSQLPKDRFSAERLKGVDSTLKIQPAKLEDSAVYLCASSARTGGAGELFFGEGSRLTVL.

A few counts support this clonotype. The V call is TRBV18, the J call TRBJ2-7; 10 positions agree with TRBD2. V lost 0 bases and J lost 6; bases outside the gene matches: 8. Germline V gene sequence: CDR1 KGHSH, CDR2 LQKENI. CDR3 length: 16 amino acids. The CDR3, as DNA: TGTGCCAGCTCACCACCGGCTAGCGGGAGTTTGGGCGAGCAGTACTTC. Translated, it gives CASSPPASGSLGEQYF.

The chain carries TRBV12-3 or TRBV12-4 and TRBJ1-1, with a tentative D call TRBD1 (6 bases). This CDR3 contains 14 residues. Trimming shortened V by 7 bases and J by 0 bases, and 12 bases separated the two germline ends. The CDR3 loop is CASTEDSLNTEAFF. The CDR3 bases are TGTGCCAGCACCGAGGACAGCCTGAACACTGAAGCTTTCTTT.

This clonotype was seen at least ten times. This chain links TRBV12-3 or TRBV12-4 with TRBJ1-6; 8 bases match TRBD1. The CDR3 covers 14 residues. V lost 5 bases, J lost 10 bases, and 7 bases stayed unmatched. The DNA for the CDR3 is TGTGCCAGCAGTCGTGGACAGGGCGGGTCACCCCTCCACTTT. It specifies CASSRGQGGSPLHF.

This clonotype is a singleton in its sample. The chain recombines TRBV29-1 with TRBJ2-4; TRBD2 aligns across 11 bases. The CDR3 has 15 residues. Trimming at V came to 5 bases and at J to 4 bases, leaving 7 bases not matched to a gene. Germline V CDR1 and CDR2: SQVTM, ANQGSEA. CDR3 sequence reads: CSVLPGLAEKNIQYF. The CDR3 nucleotides are TGCAGCGTTCTCCCGGGACTAGCGGAAAAAAACATTCAGTACTTC.

The genes are TRBV15 and TRBJ2-2, with D perhaps TRBD1 (7 bases). The CDR3 extends over 17 amino acids. The germline CDR1 and CDR2 sequences are LNHNV and YYDKDF (reference sequence). V shed 6 bases and J shed 1 base, with 18 bases lying between them. CDR3 sequence reads: CATRGGPGQRNTGELFF. The CDR3 bases are TGTGCCACCAGGGGAGGCCCGGGACAGAGGAACACCGGGGAGCTGTTTTTT.

This clonotype was recorded a few times. The chain is built from TRBV7-2 and TRBJ2-1; maybe TRBD1 (6 bases). V lost 5 bases to trimming and J lost 0 bases, with 23 bases between them. Germline CDR1 reads SGHTA; CDR2 reads FQGNSA. This CDR3 region has 19 residues. CDR3 protein: CASSDSARGFRLSYNEQFF. In nucleotides, the CDR3 is TGTGCCAGCAGCGACAGCGCGAGGGGGTTCCGCCTCTCCTACAATGAGCAGTTCTTC.

This clonotype was observed a handful of times. The V gene is TRBV6-6, the J gene TRBJ2-7; D remains unclear. V was pared by 3 bases and J by 0 bases, with 12 bases between. This CDR3 has 15 residues. Germline-derived CDR1 and CDR2 are MNHNY and SVGAGI (reference sequence). CDR3 sequence reads: CASSYDPLGSYEQYV. CDR3 coding DNA: TGTGCCAGCAGTTATGACCCCCTAGGCTCCTACGAGCAGTACGTC.

This clonotype was seen only a few times. V gene TRBV7-2 combines with J gene TRBJ1-4, with TRBD1 matching 7 bases. The V segment lost 2 bases and the J segment 8 bases; nucleotides outside the gene matches: 8. CDR3 size: 15 residues. The V gene's germline CDR1 is SGHTA and CDR2 FQGNSA. CDR3 DNA: TGTGCCAGCAGCTTATCCCGACAGGGTGGGGAAAAACTGTTTTTT. This sequence encodes CASSLSRQGGEKLFF.